Following are 19 T cell receptor beta chains from one sample sequenced in a study of cytomegalovirus exposure and HLA in healthy donors. Primers for the PCR totalled 60 Vbeta and 13 Jbeta. Assay: immunoSEQ multiplex PCR; the TCRdb copy retains only in-frame clones and omits some. The sample records about 180,000 clones, 80% being singletons. The sample consisted of PBMCs. The receptor set was obtained from a woman in her 30s in good health and CMV-seronegative.

The CDR3 coding sequence is TGTGCCAGCAGCCCGATGGGGGGAGTTTATGAGCAGTTCTTC. This translates into CASSPMGGVYEQFF. The V gene is TRBV14, the J gene TRBJ2-1, with D maybe TRBD2 (6 bases). The V gene lost 4 bases and the J gene lost 8 bases, with 15 bases spanning the gap. This CDR3 is 14 amino acids long. Germline lookup yields CDR1 SGHDN and CDR2 FVKESK.

The rearrangement joins TRBV4-3 to TRBJ1-5; tentatively, D is TRBD1 (5 bases). The V end lost 2 bases, the J end lost 3 bases, and 8 bases lay between the germline ends. The CDR3 is 14 residues long. Germline assignment: CDR1 LGHNA and CDR2 YSLEER. The CDR3 DNA sequence: TGCGCCAGCAGCCAACAGGGTTCCAATCAGCCCCAGCATTTT. It yields the protein CASSQQGSNQPQHF.

This clone has just a few counts. The rearrangement joins TRBV30 to TRBJ1-5, with D possibly TRBD1 on 5 matching bases. The CDR3 loop spans 12 amino acids. CDR1 is GTSNPN, CDR2 SVGIG, per germline (reference sequence). V was cut by 6 bases and J by 8 bases, with 14 bases left in between. CDR3 coding DNA: TGTGCCTGTACAGGTCCGACGGAGCCCCAGCATTTT. Its translation: CACTGPTEPQHF.

The chain is built from TRBV5-1 and TRBJ1-1; 8 bases line up with TRBD1. CDR1 is SGHRS, CDR2 YFSETQ, per germline. This CDR3 comprises 14 residues. The trim removed 4 bases at V and 5 bases at J, leaving 7 bases unmatched. CDR3 loop: CASSGKTGETEAFF. The CDR3 DNA sequence: TGCGCCAGCAGCGGCAAGACAGGGGAGACTGAAGCTTTCTTT.

This chain uses TRBV30 with TRBJ2-2, with D maybe TRBD1 (5 bases). The CDR3 length is 15 residues. V dropped 3 bases and J dropped 1 base, with 12 bases sitting between them. CDR1 GTSNPN and CDR2 SVGIG come from the germline V gene (reference sequence). CDR3 sequence reads: CAWRTYGQNTGELFF. The CDR3 nucleotides are TGTGCCTGGAGAACCTACGGACAGAACACCGGGGAGCTGTTTTTT.

The chain is built from TRBV13 and TRBJ2-2; 7 nucleotides line up with TRBD2. Germline assignment: CDR1 PRHDT and CDR2 FYEKMQ (reference sequence). CDR3 size: 16 residues. Unmatched junction bases numbered 3, after V lost 1 base and J lost 1 base. The CDR3 bases are TGTGCCAGCAGCTTAGAGAGCGGGGTGAACACCGGGGAGCTGTTTTTT. It codes for CASSLESGVNTGELFF. Full variable domain (remainder filled in from reference TRBV13 and TRBJ2-2): AAGVIQSPRHLIKEKRETATLKCYPIPRHDTVYWYQQGPGQDPQFLISFYEKMQSDKGSIPDRFSAQQFSDYHSELNMSSLELGDSALYFCASSLESGVNTGELFFGEGSRLTVL.

The chain combines TRBV10-1 with TRBJ2-7; 11 bases are a match to TRBD2. The CDR3 has 16 amino acids. J was trimmed by 1 base and V by 4 bases; bases with no gene match: 6. Germline CDR1 and CDR2: WNHNN and SYGVQD (reference sequence). CDR3 in amino acids: CASSGASGGPSYEQYF. The DNA for the CDR3 is TGCGCCAGCAGTGGGGCTAGCGGGGGGCCTTCCTACGAGCAGTACTTC.

The rearrangement joins TRBV7-9 to TRBJ2-3; 11 nucleotides align to TRBD2. Germline V gives CDR1 SEHNR, CDR2 FQNEAQ (reference sequence). This CDR3 region has 14 residues. J lost 5 bases, V lost 5 bases, and 3 bases had no gene match. The CDR3 region is CASSISGGGDTQYF. The CDR3 DNA reads TGTGCCAGCAGCATTAGCGGGGGGGGAGATACGCAGTATTTT. The whole variable domain, filled in from reference TRBV7-9 and TRBJ2-3, reads DTGVSQNPRHKITKRGQNVTFRCDPISEHNRLYWYRQTLGQGPEFLTYFQNEAQLEKSRLLSDRFSAERPKGSFSTLEIQRTEQGDSAMYLCASSISGGGDTQYFGPGTRLTVL.

This clone was detected only a few times. The rearrangement uses TRBV6-4 and TRBJ2-3; TRBD1 is a possible D gene (5 bases). CDR1 and CDR2 from the germline V gene are MRHNA and SNTAGT. The V and J ends lost 3 bases and 2 bases respectively, with 9 bases between them. This CDR3 has 14 residues. CDR3 sequence: CASSEAGHTDTQYF. CDR3 DNA sequence: TGTGCCAGCAGTGAGGCAGGGCACACAGATACGCAGTATTTT.

This chain joins TRBV18 and TRBJ1-5, with 10 nucleotides matching TRBD1. The trim removed 7 bases at V and 4 bases at J, leaving 4 bases unmatched. Germline assignment: CDR1 KGHSH and CDR2 LQKENI. The CDR3 is 14 amino acids. CDR3 sequence: CASLRDRGNQPQHF. The CDR3 DNA is TGTGCCAGCTTAAGGGACAGGGGAAATCAGCCCCAGCATTTT.

This chain joins TRBV18 and TRBJ1-2, with 10 positions matching TRBD1. Per the germline V gene, CDR1 is KGHSH and CDR2 is LQKENI. The CDR3 is 14 amino acids. V lost 3 bases and J lost 7; bases outside the gene matches: 5. The CDR3 region is CASSPETGGSGYTF. As DNA, the CDR3 is TGTGCCAGCTCACCCGAGACAGGGGGCTCTGGCTACACCTTC.

This clone came up once. The genes are TRBV4-2 and TRBJ2-5; 8 bases fit TRBD2. The V and J ends lost 1 base and 3 bases, in that order; junction bases with no gene match: 10. The CDR3 has 17 amino acids. Germline V gene lookup returns CDR1 LGHNA and CDR2 YNFKEQ. The CDR3 sequence is CASSQGGVAGGKETQYF. DNA of the CDR3: TGTGCCAGCAGCCAAGGAGGGGTCGCGGGGGGAAAAGAGACCCAGTACTTC.

V usage is TRBV5-6 and J usage is TRBJ1-2; 10 bases line up with TRBD1. Germline loops: CDR1 SGHDT, CDR2 YYEEEE. Losses at the gene ends were 4 bases for V and 4 bases for J; bases not matched to a gene: 7. The CDR3 loop spans 15 amino acids. This chain's CDR3 is CASSPDRGTPYGYTF. The CDR3 nucleotides are TGTGCCAGCAGCCCGGACAGGGGGACCCCCTATGGCTACACCTTC.

This clone has only a few counts. The chain combines TRBV11-3 with TRBJ2-1; 8 bases are a match to TRBD2. The CDR3 totals 15 residues. Germline V gives CDR1 SGHNT, CDR2 YENEEA. Trimming took 4 bases from V and 8 from J; bases not matched to a gene: 10. The CDR3 coding sequence is TGTGCCAGCAGCTCCCCCCGGGGGGGTGGCCATGAGCAGTTCTTC. Its translation: CASSSPRGGGHEQFF. The full variable domain, in which reference TRBV11-3 and TRBJ2-1 provide the parts outside the CDR3, is EAGVVQSPRYKIIEKKQPVAFWCNPISGHNTLYWYLQNLGQGPELLIRYENEEAVDDSQLPKDRFSAERLKGVDSTLKIQPAELGDSAVYLCASSSPRGGGHEQFFGPGTRLTVL.

J is TRBJ2-1 and V is TRBV7-2; 9 nucleotides align to TRBD2. The CDR3 extends over 16 amino acids. Per germline, CDR1 SGHTA and CDR2 FQGNSA. With 0 bases clipped from V and 0 bases from J, the junction kept 0 bases outside the gene matches. The CDR3 is CASSLASGGSYNEQFF. DNA of the CDR3: TGTGCCAGCAGCTTAGCTAGCGGGGGCTCCTACAATGAGCAGTTCTTC.

The J gene is TRBJ1-3, the V gene TRBV5-1, with TRBD1 as a possible D gene (6 bases). Germline CDR1 is SGHRS and CDR2 is YFSETQ. V dropped 2 bases and J dropped 7 bases, with 13 bases sitting between them. This CDR3 spans 14 amino acids. The CDR3 is CASSFSQGMNTIYF. DNA of the CDR3: TGCGCCAGCAGCTTTTCCCAGGGGATGAACACCATATATTTT.

The chain combines TRBV30 with TRBJ2-1; 10 nucleotides align to TRBD1. CDR1 GTSNPN and CDR2 SVGIG come from the germline V gene (reference sequence). The trim removed 8 bases at V and 4 bases at J, leaving 8 bases unmatched. The CDR3 totals 14 residues. For the CDR3, the DNA is TGTGCCGGGAAATGGACAGGGGGGTACAATGAGCAGTTCTTC. Its translation is CAGKWTGGYNEQFF.

V is TRBV2 and J is TRBJ1-3; 9 bases map to TRBD1. The CDR3 extends over 15 amino acids. The J segment lost 4 bases and the V segment lost 5 bases, leaving 6 bases of the junction unmatched. CDR1 SNHLY and CDR2 FYNNEI come from the germline V gene. The CDR3, as DNA: TGTGCCAGCAGTACGACAGGGGGTTTCGGAAACACCATATATTTT. Translated: CASSTTGGFGNTIYF.

The genes are TRBV5-5 and TRBJ1-1; tentative D call: TRBD1 (5 bases). Trimming left V 4 bases short and J 0 bases short, with 19 bases between. Per the germline V gene, CDR1 is SGHKS and CDR2 is YYEKEE (reference sequence). This CDR3 comprises 17 residues. In DNA, the CDR3 is TGTGCCAGCAGCCCCAATCAGTTACCGGGGGTGAACACTGAAGCTTTCTTT. It encodes CASSPNQLPGVNTEAFF.